A selection of T cell receptor beta chains follows, all from one sample in a study of blood T cell repertoires in COVID-19. Some clones are missing from TCRdb's copy, which holds only in-frame ones; the method was immunoSEQ multiplex PCR. The sample shows 70,000 to 95,000 clones, roughly 90% of them seen only once. Input material: peripheral blood. The receptors were sampled from a man between 50 and 59 years old with COVID-19, enrolled during active disease. Both conserved end residues are part of each CDR3. D genes are given only for firm matches. Size values are once, few and many counts, or a class for expanded clones, and some rows have none.

TRBJ1-2 | TRBD1 | TRBV14 | NA | CASSQEVAGGYGYTF | TGTGCCAGCAGCCAAGAGGTAGCAGGGGGCTATGGCTACACCTTC
TRBJ1-1 | NA | TRBV5-6 | NA | CASSIRTTGSMNTEAFF | TGTGCCAGCAGTATAAGGACTACGGGGTCGATGAACACTGAAGCTTTCTTT
TRBJ1-6 | NA | TRBV19 | NA | CASSSERANSPLHF | TGTGCCAGTAGCTCGGAGAGGGCGAATTCACCCCTCCACTTT
TRBJ2-2 | NA | TRBV20-1 | NA | CSASLGGNTGELFF | TGCAGTGCTAGTTTAGGGGGAAACACCGGGGAGCTGTTTTTT
TRBJ1-6 | NA | TRBV19 | NA | CASSLQGNSSPLHF | TGTGCCAGTAGTCTGCAGGGAAACAGTTCACCCCTCCACTTT
TRBJ2-3 | NA | TRBV7-9 | NA | CASSLDHYRENTDTQYF | TGTGCCAGCAGCTTAGATCACTACCGTGAAAACACAGATACGCAGTATTTT
TRBJ1-5 | NA | TRBV7-2 | NA | CASSSDGAQPQHF | TGTGCCAGCAGCTCTGATGGGGCTCAGCCCCAGCATTTT
TRBJ2-1 | TRBD2 | TRBV4-1 | NA | CASSRSPSGAYNEQFF | TGCGCCAGCAGCCGAAGCCCTAGCGGGGCCTACAATGAGCAGTTCTTC
TRBJ2-3 | NA | TRBV7-3 | NA | CASSKLAFGSDTQYF | TGTGCCAGCAGCAAACTAGCATTTGGGTCAGATACGCAGTATTTT
TRBJ2-5 | NA | TRBV6-5 | NA | CASSNSGLETQYF | TGTGCCAGCAGCAATTCAGGGTTAGAGACCCAGTACTTC
TRBJ2-1 | NA | TRBV19 | NA | CASSFRAHPYNEQFF | TGTGCCAGTAGCTTCAGGGCCCACCCCTACAATGAGCAGTTCTTC
TRBJ1-5 | TRBD1 | TRBV29-1 | NA | CSVAEGQGPNQPQHF | TGCAGCGTTGCCGAGGGACAGGGGCCCAATCAGCCCCAGCATTTT
TRBJ2-7 | TRBD1 | TRBV30 | once | CAWSRGQGSYEQYF | TGTGCCTGGAGTAGAGGACAGGGATCCTACGAGCAGTACTTC
TRBJ2-2 | NA | TRBV18 | once | CASSPPSTGNTGELFF | TGTGCCAGCTCACCACCGAGTACAGGGAACACCGGGGAGCTGTTTTTT
TRBJ2-5 | NA | TRBV11-3 | NA | CASSPTRAETQYF | TGTGCCAGCAGCCCAACTAGGGCGGAGACCCAGTACTTC
TRBJ2-1 | TRBD2 | TRBV28 | NA | CASSSPGGAYNEQFF | TGTGCCAGCAGTTCACCCGGGGGGGCGTATAATGAGCAGTTCTTC